The clone carrying this T cell receptor (beta chain) has just a few counts. Its antigen is still unknown. The source of the sample is a study of T cells in Graves' hyperthyroidism and ophthalmopathy. Germline values: CDR1 LGHNA, CDR2 YSLEER. This CDR3 region has 22 residues. V gave up 1 base and J gave up 1 base; unmatched junction bases: 17. Ophthalmopathy patients all had a Clinical Activity Score of at least 3, a NOSPECS grade of at least 4 and disease under 3 months old. Out of about 10 ml of fresh peripheral blood came the PBMCs. Whole-study findings and limits: Appearing also in blood were most of the thyroid clonotypes expanded above 0.001.

Authors of the study amplified TCR beta CDR3 regions from RNA transcripts. TCR CDR3 underwent first-round RT-PCR with the HTBI primer set. Each CDR3 protein is one row after TCRdb ran MiXCR on the multiplex PCR reads. Of 500,000 to 650,000 distinct CDR3 sequences detected, 15% to 20% appear once; the ten largest clones hold approximately 50%. Sample: blood. The rearrangement links TRBV4-3 to TRBJ2-4; TRBD2 matches 12 bases. This sequence originates from a man in his forties or fifties with Graves' ophthalmopathy. The DNA of the CDR3 is TGCGCCAGCAGCCAAGTTTGGGAGGGACTAGCGGGCCTTAGATTGGCCAAAAACATTCAGTACTTC. It codes for CASSQVWEGLAGLRLAKNIQYF.